The sequence of this TCR beta chain was determined in a study of blood T cell repertoires in COVID-19 (dated by TCRdb to 2020 to 2022). With regard to the full study: Samples from collaborators originated in the United States, Italy and Spain and spanned both the acute and convalescent phases of COVID-19. The prospective study material was composed of cDNA or gDNA derived from T cells, B-cell-depleted T cells, or PBMCs. The repertoires were made available in a free public database intended to serve as a resource for research on the immune response to SARS-CoV-2. Nearly every sample came with metadata listing a de-identified subject ID, COVID-19 status, age in years and sex. Where available, HLA class I and class II types were obtained from metadata supplied by the sample provider rather than from assay-based typing. The samples were drawn from the first 160 participants of the ongoing ImmuneRACE study and from about 1,200 subjects provided by 6 global collaborators. The dataset comprised deeply sampled blood TCRbeta repertoires from subjects exposed to, actively infected with, or recovered from COVID-19. Study-level results and caveats: Clinical and demographic metadata were provided uncurated, with the amount varying by source and participant.

According to the germline V gene, CDR1 reads KGHDR and CDR2 reads SFDVKD. Including cysteine and phenylalanine, the CDR3 has 15 amino acids. The entry retains the CDR3 DNA only, 45 bases that are in frame from base 1. Relative to germline, V is missing 3 bases and J is missing 5 bases, with 8 bases of the junction outside any gene match. Each collaborating institution followed its own protocols to collect whole blood in K2EDTA tubes. For TCRbeta analysis, collaborators shipped samples in one of three forms: frozen whole blood, isolated PBMCs, or DNA extracted from either of those sample types. TCRbeta CDR3 regions were amplified from genomic DNA by means of the immunoSEQ Assay, a bias-controlled multiplex PCR. As for the authors' bioinformatics: Nucleated cell counts per sample were estimated from amplification of reference gene primers within the assay. To quantify the absolute abundance of each unique TCRbeta CDR3 rearrangement, sequence reads were collapsed and filtered. For each sample, productive Simpson clonality was calculated as the square root of Simpson's diversity index across productive rearrangements. This is the immuneACCESS table as TCRdb keeps it, with only in-frame sequences that have V and J called. A part of the clones is gone; compared with another copy, unresolved V genes explain less than half, and the rest is unexplained. The DNA was the basis for D and trimming; V, J and clone size are from that table. The sample table contains some 250,000 clones; only one count was recorded for approximately 88% of them. Roughly 0.8% of the sample belongs to the ten largest clones.

As to this clone: This clone's antigen is unknown. The sample holds no much larger clone one base away, and base qualities are not on file.

This receptor was identified in a woman aged 25 to 39 with acute or convalescent COVID-19. The sequencing sample was made of peripheral blood. The chain couples TRBV24-1 to TRBJ2-5; the junction holds 7 bases that match TRBD1. The CDR3 sequence is CATSDPDRAGETQYF. The nucleotide sequence reads TGTGCCACCAGTGATCCAGACAGGGCTGGGGAGACCCAGTACTTC.